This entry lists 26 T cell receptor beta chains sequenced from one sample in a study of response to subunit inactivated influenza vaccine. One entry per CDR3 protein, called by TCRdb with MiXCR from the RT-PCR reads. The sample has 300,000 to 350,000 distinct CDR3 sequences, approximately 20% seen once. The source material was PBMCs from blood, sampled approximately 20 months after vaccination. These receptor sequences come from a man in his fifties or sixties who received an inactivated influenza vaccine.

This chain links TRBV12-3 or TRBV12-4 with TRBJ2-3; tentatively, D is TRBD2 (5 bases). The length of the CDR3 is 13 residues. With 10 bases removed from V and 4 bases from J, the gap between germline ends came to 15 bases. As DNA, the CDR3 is TGTGCCACCTCCGTTCCCGGGGCAGATACGCAGTATTTT. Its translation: CATSVPGADTQYF.

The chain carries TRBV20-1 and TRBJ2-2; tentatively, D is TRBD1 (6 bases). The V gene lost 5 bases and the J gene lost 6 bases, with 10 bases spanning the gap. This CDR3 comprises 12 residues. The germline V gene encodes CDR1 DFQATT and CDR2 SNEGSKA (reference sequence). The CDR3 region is CSACRQAGELFF. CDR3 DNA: TGCAGTGCTTGCAGACAGGCCGGGGAGCTGTTTTTT.

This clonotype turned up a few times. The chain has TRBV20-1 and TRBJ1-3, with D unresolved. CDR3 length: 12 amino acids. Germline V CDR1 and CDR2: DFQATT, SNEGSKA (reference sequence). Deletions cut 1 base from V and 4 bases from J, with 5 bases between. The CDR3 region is CSARAVGNTIYF. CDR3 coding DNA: TGCAGTGCTAGAGCAGTAGGAAACACCATATATTTT.

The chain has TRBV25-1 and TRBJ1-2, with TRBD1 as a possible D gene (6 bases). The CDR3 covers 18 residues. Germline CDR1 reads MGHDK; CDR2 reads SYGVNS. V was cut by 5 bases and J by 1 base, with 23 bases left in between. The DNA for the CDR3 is TGTGCCAGCAGTCCCCGGGACACCGAACCCTTACTTAACTATGGCTACACCTTC. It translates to CASSPRDTEPLLNYGYTF.

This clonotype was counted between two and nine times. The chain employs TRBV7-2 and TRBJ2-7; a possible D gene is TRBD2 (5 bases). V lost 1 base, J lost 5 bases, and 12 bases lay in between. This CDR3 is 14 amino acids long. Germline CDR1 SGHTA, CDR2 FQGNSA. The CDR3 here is CASSLESSVHEQYF. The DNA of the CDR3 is TGTGCCAGCAGCTTAGAGAGTAGCGTCCACGAGCAGTACTTC. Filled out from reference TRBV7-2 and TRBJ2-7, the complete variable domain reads GAGVSQSPSNKVTEKGKDVELRCDPISGHTALYWYRQSLGQGLEFLIYFQGNSAPDKSGLPSDRFSAERTGGSVSTLTIQRTQQEDSAVYLCASSLESSVHEQYFGPGTRLTVT.

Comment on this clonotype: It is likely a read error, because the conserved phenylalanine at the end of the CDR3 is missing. CDR3 protein: CASSYHSPDQPQHL. CDR3 sequence (DNA): TGTGCCAGCAGTTACCATTCGCCGGATCAGCCCCAGCATCTT. The chain has TRBV6-5 and TRBJ1-5; D not certain. Trimming took 2 bases from V and 5 from J, leaving 10 bases between them. Germline V gene lookup returns CDR1 MNHEY and CDR2 SVGAGI. This CDR3 comprises 14 residues.

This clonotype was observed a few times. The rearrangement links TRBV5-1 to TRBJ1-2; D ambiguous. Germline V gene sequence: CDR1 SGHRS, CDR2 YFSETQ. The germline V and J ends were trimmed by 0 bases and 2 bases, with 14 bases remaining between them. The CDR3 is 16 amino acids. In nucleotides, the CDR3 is TGCGCCAGCAGCTTGGGCGGCCAGGCCCAAAACTATGGCTACACCTTC. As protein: CASSLGGQAQNYGYTF. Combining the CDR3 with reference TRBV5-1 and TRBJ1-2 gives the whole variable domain KAGVTQTPRYLIKTRGQQVTLSCSPISGHRSVSWYQQTPGQGLQFLFEYFSETQRNKGNFPGRFSGRQFSNSRSEMNVSTLELGDSALYLCASSLGGQAQNYGYTFGSGTRLTVV.

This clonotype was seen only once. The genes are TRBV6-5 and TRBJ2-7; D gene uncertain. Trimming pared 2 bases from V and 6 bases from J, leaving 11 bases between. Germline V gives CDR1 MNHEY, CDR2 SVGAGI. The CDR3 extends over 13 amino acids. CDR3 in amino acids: CASSYSPIGEQYF. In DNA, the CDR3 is TGTGCCAGCAGTTACAGTCCCATCGGCGAGCAGTACTTC.

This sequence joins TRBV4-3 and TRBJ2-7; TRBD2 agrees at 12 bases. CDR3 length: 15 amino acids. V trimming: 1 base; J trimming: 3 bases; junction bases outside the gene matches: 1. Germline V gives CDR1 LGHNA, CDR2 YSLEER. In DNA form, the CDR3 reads TGCGCCAGCAGCCAAGCACTAGCGGGGGGCTACGAGCAGTACTTC. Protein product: CASSQALAGGYEQYF.

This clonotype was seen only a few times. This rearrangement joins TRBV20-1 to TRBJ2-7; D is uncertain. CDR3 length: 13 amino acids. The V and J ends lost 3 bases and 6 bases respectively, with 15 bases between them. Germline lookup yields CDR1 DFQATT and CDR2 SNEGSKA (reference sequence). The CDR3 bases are TGCAGTGCTAGGTTATCGGGTTCTCGCGAGCAGTACTTC. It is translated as CSARLSGSREQYF.

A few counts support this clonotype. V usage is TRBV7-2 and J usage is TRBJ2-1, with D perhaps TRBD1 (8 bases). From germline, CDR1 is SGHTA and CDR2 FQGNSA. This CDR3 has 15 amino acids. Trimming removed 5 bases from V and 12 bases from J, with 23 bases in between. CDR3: CASSPTYRGGRMQFF. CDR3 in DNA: TGTGCCAGCAGCCCAACGTACAGGGGGGGGAGGATGCAGTTCTTC.

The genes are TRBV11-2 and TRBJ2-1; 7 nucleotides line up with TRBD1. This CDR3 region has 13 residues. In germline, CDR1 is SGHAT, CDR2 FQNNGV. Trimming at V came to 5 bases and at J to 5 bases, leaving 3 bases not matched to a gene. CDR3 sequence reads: CASSVDRNNEQFF. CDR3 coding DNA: TGTGCCAGCAGCGTGGACAGGAACAATGAGCAGTTCTTC.

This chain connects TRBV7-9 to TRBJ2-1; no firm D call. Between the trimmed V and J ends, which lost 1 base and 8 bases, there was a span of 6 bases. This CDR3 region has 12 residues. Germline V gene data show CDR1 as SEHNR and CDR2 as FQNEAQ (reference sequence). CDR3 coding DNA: TGTGCCAGCAGCTTAGGGTCGTATGAGCAGTTCTTC. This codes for CASSLGSYEQFF.

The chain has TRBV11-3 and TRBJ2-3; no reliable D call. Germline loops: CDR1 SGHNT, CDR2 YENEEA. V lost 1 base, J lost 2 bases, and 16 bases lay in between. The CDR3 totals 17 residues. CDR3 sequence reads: CASSLGQDLQSTDTQYF. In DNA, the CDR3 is TGTGCCAGCAGCTTAGGTCAGGATTTACAGTCCACAGATACGCAGTATTTT.

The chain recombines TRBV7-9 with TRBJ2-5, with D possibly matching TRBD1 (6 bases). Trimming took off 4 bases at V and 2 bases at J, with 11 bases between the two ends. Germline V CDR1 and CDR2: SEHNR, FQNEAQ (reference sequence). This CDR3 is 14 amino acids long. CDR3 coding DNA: TGTGCCAGCAGCTCTTACAGGGATCAAGAGACCCAGTACTTC. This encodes CASSSYRDQETQYF.

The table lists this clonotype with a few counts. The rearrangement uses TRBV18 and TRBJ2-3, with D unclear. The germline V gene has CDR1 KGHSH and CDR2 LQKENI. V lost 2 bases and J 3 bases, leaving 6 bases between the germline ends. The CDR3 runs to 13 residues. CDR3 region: CASSPITTDTQYF. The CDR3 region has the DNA TGTGCCAGCTCACCAATTACAACAGATACGCAGTATTTT.

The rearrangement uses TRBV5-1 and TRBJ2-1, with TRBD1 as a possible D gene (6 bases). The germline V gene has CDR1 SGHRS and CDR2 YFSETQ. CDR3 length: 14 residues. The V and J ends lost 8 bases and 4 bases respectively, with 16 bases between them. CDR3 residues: CASIRDNSYNEQFF. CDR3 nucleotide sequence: TGCGCCAGTATCCGGGACAACTCTTACAATGAGCAGTTCTTC.

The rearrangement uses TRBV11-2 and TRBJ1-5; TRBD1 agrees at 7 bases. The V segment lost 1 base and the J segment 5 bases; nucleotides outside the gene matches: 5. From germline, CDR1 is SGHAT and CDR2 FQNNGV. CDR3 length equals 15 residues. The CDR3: CASSLAGGFDQPQHF. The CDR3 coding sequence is TGTGCCAGCAGCTTAGCAGGGGGGTTCGATCAGCCCCAGCATTTT. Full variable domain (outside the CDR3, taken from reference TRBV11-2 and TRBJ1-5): EAGVAQSPRYKIIEKRQSVAFWCNPISGHATLYWYQQILGQGPKLLIQFQNNGVVDDSQLPKDRFSAERLKGVDSTLKIQPAKLEDSAVYLCASSLAGGFDQPQHFGDGTRLSIL.

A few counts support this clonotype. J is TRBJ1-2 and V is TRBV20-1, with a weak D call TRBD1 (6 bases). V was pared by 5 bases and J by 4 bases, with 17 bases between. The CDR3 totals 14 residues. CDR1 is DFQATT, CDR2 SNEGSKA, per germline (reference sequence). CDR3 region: CSAVASGTSYGYTF. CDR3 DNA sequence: TGCAGTGCTGTCGCCTCCGGGACAAGCTATGGCTACACCTTC.

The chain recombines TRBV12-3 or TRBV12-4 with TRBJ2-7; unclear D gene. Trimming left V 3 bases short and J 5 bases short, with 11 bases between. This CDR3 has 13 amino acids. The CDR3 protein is CASSFPLVHEQYF. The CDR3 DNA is TGTGCCAGCAGTTTTCCCCTTGTCCACGAGCAGTACTTC.

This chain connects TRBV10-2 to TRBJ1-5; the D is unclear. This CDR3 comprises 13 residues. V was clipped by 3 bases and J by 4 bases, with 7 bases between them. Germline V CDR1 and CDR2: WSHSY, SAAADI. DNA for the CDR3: TGCGCCAGCAGTGACTCCGGAAATCAGCCCCAGCATTTT. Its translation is CASSDSGNQPQHF.

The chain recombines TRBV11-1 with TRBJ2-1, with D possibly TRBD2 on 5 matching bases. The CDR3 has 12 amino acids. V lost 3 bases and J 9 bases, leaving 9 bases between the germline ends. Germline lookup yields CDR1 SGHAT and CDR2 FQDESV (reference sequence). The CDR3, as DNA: TGTGCCAGCAGCTTTACCGGAGGTGAGCAGTTCTTC. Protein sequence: CASSFTGGEQFF.

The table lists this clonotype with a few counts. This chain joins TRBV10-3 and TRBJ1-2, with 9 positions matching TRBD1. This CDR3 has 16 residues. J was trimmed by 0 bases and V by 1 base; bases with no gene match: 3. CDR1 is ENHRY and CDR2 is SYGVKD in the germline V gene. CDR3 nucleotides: TGTGCCATCAGTGAGTGGGACAGGGACTCTAACTATGGCTACACCTTC. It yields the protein CAISEWDRDSNYGYTF.

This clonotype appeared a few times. The CDR3 nucleotides read TGTGCCACCGAAACAGGGGGCCGCACTGAAGCTTTCTTT. Amino acids: CATETGGRTEAFF. The rearrangement uses TRBV19 and TRBJ1-1; 9 bases map to TRBD1. This CDR3 has 13 residues. CDR1 is LNHDA and CDR2 is SQIVND in the germline V gene (reference sequence). Trimming removed 10 bases from V and 4 bases from J; junction bases left unmatched: 7.

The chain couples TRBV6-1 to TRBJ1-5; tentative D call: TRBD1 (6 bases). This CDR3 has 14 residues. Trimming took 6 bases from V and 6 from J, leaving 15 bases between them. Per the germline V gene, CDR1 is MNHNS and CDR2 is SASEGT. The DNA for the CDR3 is TGTGCCAGCAGCCTACAGGGAGCAACTCAGCCCCAGCATTTT. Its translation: CASSLQGATQPQHF.

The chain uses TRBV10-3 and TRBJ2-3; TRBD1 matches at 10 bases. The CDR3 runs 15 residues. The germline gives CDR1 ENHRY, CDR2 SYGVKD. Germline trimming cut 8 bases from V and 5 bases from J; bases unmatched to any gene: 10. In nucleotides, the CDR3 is TGTGCCATCGGTCGGACAGGGACAGGGGTAGATACGCAGTATTTT. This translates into CAIGRTGTGVDTQYF.